A selection of T cell receptor beta chains follows, all from one sample in a study of control samples from healthy donors and cancer patients. Method: immunoSEQ multiplex PCR; TCRdb's copy keeps in-frame clones and lacks some. Counted here are around 130,000 clones, 90% occurring once; the ten biggest clones make up around 2.5%. The specimen sequenced was blood. Receptors were obtained from a man younger than 30 in good health. CDR3s leave out the opening cysteine and the closing phenylalanine or tryptophan. D genes are given only for firm matches.

D: TRBD2; V: TRBV3-1/TRBV3-2; J: TRBJ2-1; CDR3: ASSGWGGDNEQF
D: .; V: TRBV5-1; J: TRBJ2-1; CDR3: ASSLAVIGGYNEQF
D: TRBD1; V: TRBV4-3; J: TRBJ2-1; CDR3: ASGDRGYNEQF
D: .; V: TRBV30; J: TRBJ2-2; CDR3: AWSVRGYYTGELF
D: .; V: TRBV11-2; J: TRBJ1-5; CDR3: ASSAGFSNQPQH
D: .; V: TRBV27; J: TRBJ2-2; CDR3: ASSPFGGAYGELF
D: TRBD1; V: TRBV29-1; J: TRBJ1-2; CDR3: SVVGLTGWDGYT
D: TRBD1; V: TRBV7-9; J: TRBJ2-7; CDR3: ASSTHDRAPYEQY
D: .; V: TRBV12-3/TRBV12-4; J: TRBJ1-5; CDR3: ASSSNQPQH
D: TRBD1; V: TRBV24-1; J: TRBJ2-2; CDR3: ATSDPTGGDTGELF
D: .; V: TRBV29-1; J: TRBJ1-1; CDR3: SAGSGSTEAF
D: TRBD2; V: TRBV3-1/TRBV3-2; J: TRBJ2-3; CDR3: ASSPGLAGIGADTQY
D: .; V: TRBV5-1; J: TRBJ1-4; CDR3: ASSSMGGANEKLF
D: .; V: TRBV30; J: TRBJ1-5; CDR3: AWSVTGGGQPQH
D: TRBD2; V: TRBV9; J: TRBJ2-1; CDR3: ASTSGGAFNEQF
D: .; V: TRBV6-1; J: TRBJ2-1; CDR3: ASSEAPTGLSEQF
D: .; V: TRBV6-5; J: TRBJ2-5; CDR3: ASSYVAHQETQY
D: TRBD1; V: TRBV28; J: TRBJ2-2; CDR3: ASGPPGTGNTGELF
D: .; V: TRBV4-1; J: TRBJ2-1; CDR3: ASSHPVGGGSSYNEQF
D: TRBD1; V: TRBV28; J: TRBJ1-2; CDR3: ASSLWRTGQSYT
D: TRBD2; V: TRBV5-1; J: TRBJ2-1; CDR3: ASSLAGLAGYNEQF
D: .; V: TRBV5-1; J: TRBJ2-3; CDR3: ASSLVTPSSTDTQY
D: .; V: TRBV7-9; J: TRBJ2-3; CDR3: ASSLGGRRTTEDTQY
D: .; V: TRBV10-3; J: TRBJ1-1; CDR3: AIRAGETEAF
D: TRBD1; V: TRBV6-1; J: TRBJ2-7; CDR3: ASSDGTDYEQY
D: TRBD1; V: TRBV5-1; J: TRBJ2-7; CDR3: ASSFVGTGNYEQY
D: .; V: TRBV5-1; J: TRBJ2-5; CDR3: ASSSGLPGGETQY
D: TRBD1; V: TRBV24-1; J: TRBJ1-3; CDR3: ATSDSRQGSSSGNTIY
D: TRBD2; V: TRBV27; J: TRBJ2-1; CDR3: ASSLTSGRPNEQF
D: TRBD2; V: TRBV6-5; J: TRBJ2-5; CDR3: ASSYPSGQAGETQY
D: .; V: TRBV7-8; J: TRBJ1-4; CDR3: ASSEVERNNEKLF
D: TRBD1; V: TRBV15; J: TRBJ1-5; CDR3: ATSRDQVGTGMNQPQH
D: TRBD2; V: TRBV29-1; J: TRBJ2-3; CDR3: SGISGVRDTQY